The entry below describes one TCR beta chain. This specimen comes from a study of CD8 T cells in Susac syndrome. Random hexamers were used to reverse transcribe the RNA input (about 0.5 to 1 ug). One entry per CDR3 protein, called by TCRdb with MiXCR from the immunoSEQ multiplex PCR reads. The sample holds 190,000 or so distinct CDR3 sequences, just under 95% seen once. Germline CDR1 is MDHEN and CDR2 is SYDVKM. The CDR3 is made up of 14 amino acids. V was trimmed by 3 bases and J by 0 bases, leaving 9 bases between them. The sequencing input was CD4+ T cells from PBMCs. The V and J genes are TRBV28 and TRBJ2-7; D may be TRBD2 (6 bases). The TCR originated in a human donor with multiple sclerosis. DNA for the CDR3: TGTGCCAGCAGTTTGACTAGGAGCTCCTACGAGCAGTACTTC. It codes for CASSLTRSSYEQYF.